The T cell receptor beta chain described here comes from a study of response to subunit inactivated influenza vaccine. Study-level results: Authors suggested few new T cells are recruited by each seasonal influenza vaccination.

Trimming removed 10 bases from V and 7 bases from J; junction bases left unmatched: 14. CDR3 length: 15 residues. Worth noting for this clonotype: Its antigen is still unknown.

TCRdb reprocessed the RT-PCR reads via MiXCR and lists one record per CDR3 protein. This sample has about 800,000 distinct CDR3 sequences, with 21% found just once. The receptor's source is a man in his forties or fifties who received an inactivated influenza vaccine. The sample in question was PBMCs from blood, obtained 4 to 6 days after vaccination. J is TRBJ2-1 and V is TRBV12-3 or TRBV12-4; 9 bases fit TRBD1. The CDR3 region has the DNA TGTGCCAACCGAATGCCGGGACAGGGTGGAAATGAGCAGTTCTTC. Amino acid sequence: CANRMPGQGGNEQFF.